Following are 9 T cell receptor beta chains from one sample sequenced in a study of T cell changes during pregnancy in multiple sclerosis. The method was immunoSEQ multiplex PCR; TCRdb's version includes in-frame clones alone and lacks a portion of them. The sample lists 60,000 to 90,000 clones; about 89% were seen once. The specimen comprised peripheral blood, sampled before pregnancy. The receptors were sampled from a female donor with multiple sclerosis, enrolled in a pregnancy study.

The chain employs TRBV5-5 and TRBJ2-1; 12 bases map to TRBD1. The germline CDR1 and CDR2 sequences are SGHKS and YYEKEE (reference sequence). V was pared by 7 bases and J by 8 bases, with 4 bases of the junction left unmatched. CDR3 size: 13 residues. The CDR3 here is CASRDRGRDEQFF. The CDR3, as DNA: TGTGCCAGCCGGGACAGGGGGCGGGATGAGCAGTTCTTC.

J is TRBJ1-1 and V is TRBV30; 10 nucleotides align to TRBD1. V lost 4 bases to trimming and J lost 5 bases; unmatched junction nucleotides: 7. Germline loops: CDR1 GTSNPN, CDR2 SVGIG (reference sequence). This CDR3 comprises 14 residues. CDR3 sequence reads: CAWNRQGARTEAFF. CDR3 nucleotide sequence: TGTGCCTGGAATAGACAGGGGGCGAGGACTGAAGCTTTCTTT.

V and J are TRBV29-1 and TRBJ2-3; a weak D match, TRBD1 (5 bases). V shed 4 bases and J shed 6 bases, with 11 bases lying between them. This CDR3 is 12 amino acids long. From germline, CDR1 is SQVTM and CDR2 ANQGSEA. The CDR3: CSVGAGPDTQYF. Here the CDR3 DNA reads TGCAGCGTTGGGGCAGGGCCGGATACGCAGTATTTT.

The chain joins TRBV19 to TRBJ1-6; 7 bases map to TRBD1. CDR1 is LNHDA, CDR2 SQIVND, per germline (reference sequence). With 5 bases clipped from V and 7 bases from J, the junction kept 5 bases outside the gene matches. The CDR3 runs 14 residues. The CDR3 bases are TGTGCCAGTAGTGTGACAGGGTCAAATTCACCCCTCCACTTT. Its protein is CASSVTGSNSPLHF.

This sequence joins TRBV5-6 and TRBJ2-2, with D perhaps TRBD2 (5 bases). V was shortened by 4 bases and J by 5 bases, with 15 bases between the two germline ends. The CDR3 extends over 15 amino acids. CDR1 is SGHDT, CDR2 YYEEEE, per germline. CDR3 bases: TGTGCCAGCAGCCCGGAGGCTAGTTGGACCGGGGAGCTGTTTTTT. Translating it yields CASSPEASWTGELFF.

The sample holds one count of this clone. The chain uses TRBV30 and TRBJ1-3, with D possibly being TRBD1 (6 bases). Trimming took off 5 bases at V and 0 bases at J, with 11 bases between the two ends. The CDR3 length is 14 residues. Germline V gene data show CDR1 as GTSNPN and CDR2 as SVGIG (reference sequence). CDR3 in DNA: TGTGCCTGGGGTACAGGGCTCTCTGGAAACACCATATATTTT. Its protein is CAWGTGLSGNTIYF.

This sequence joins TRBV9 and TRBJ1-2; no clear D. Trimming shortened V by 1 base and J by 0 bases, and 13 bases separated the two germline ends. Germline CDR1 and CDR2: SGDLS and YYNGEE. This CDR3 has 16 residues. The CDR3 region has the DNA TGTGCCAGCAGCGTATCGGGAGGGCCCGCTAACTATGGCTACACCTTC. This encodes CASSVSGGPANYGYTF.

The chain uses TRBV7-9 and TRBJ2-7, with 10 bases matching TRBD2. After removal of 1 base from V and 2 bases from J, the junction contained 5 bases not matched to a gene. The CDR3 runs to 16 residues. Germline V gene sequence: CDR1 SEHNR, CDR2 FQNEAQ (reference sequence). The DNA of the CDR3 is TGTGCCAGCAGCTTAGGACTAGCGGGCGCCCCCTACGAGCAGTACTTC. This encodes CASSLGLAGAPYEQYF.

The V gene is TRBV7-3, the J gene TRBJ2-3, with D perhaps matching TRBD2 (6 bases). Trimming removed 8 bases at V and 2 bases at J, with 11 bases between. Looked up from germline, CDR1 is SGHTA and CDR2 is FQGTGA. The CDR3 loop spans 13 amino acids. The CDR3 is CASGGHTTDTQYF. The CDR3 DNA reads as TGTGCCAGCGGAGGGCACACCACAGATACGCAGTATTTT.